This T cell receptor beta chain derives from a study of identifying expanded T cells in peripheral blood. The study, taken as a whole, reports: Technical replicates showed around 1.2 changed clones; about 2 weeks about 16.4; four weeks 19. Variance in clone template counts between approximately two-week samples significantly increased with total template count across all healthy donors.

Looked up from germline, CDR1 is LNHDA and CDR2 is SQIVND (reference sequence). V lost 8 bases, J lost 2 bases, and 13 bases stayed unmatched. The CDR3 is 16 residues long. Clones were sequenced by immunoSEQ multiplex PCR, and TCRdb holds only the in-frame ones, with some missing. This sample carries tens of thousands of clones, nearly 90% of them seen once, and the ten largest clones take 5.5% to 6%. During the collection period, no donor immune events like infections were recorded. Turning to this clone: Its antigen is as yet unknown.

The source of this sequence is a person aged 18-69 years in good health. The sample taken for sequencing was blood. The chain links TRBV19 to TRBJ1-1; 8 bases agree with TRBD1. The CDR3 protein is CASAATSGGGNTEAFF. As DNA, the CDR3 is TGTGCCAGTGCGGCAACCTCAGGGGGCGGTAACACTGAAGCTTTCTTT.